This record concerns one T cell receptor beta chain sequence. This sample was included in a study of blood T cells in healthy people across ages. Together with a sample-barcoded 5' primer, a J-beta primer mix was included in a second PCR lasting roughly 6 to 12 cycles. TCRdb reprocessed the 5' RACE reads with MiXCR, giving one entry per CDR3 protein. In the table there are hundreds of thousands of distinct CDR3 sequences, roughly three fifths of which are singletons. Trimming shortened V by 5 bases and J by 6 bases, and 14 bases separated the two germline ends. CDR1 SGHDN and CDR2 FVKESK come from the germline V gene. This CDR3 contains 14 residues.

Material for sequencing was blood. The V gene is TRBV14, the J gene TRBJ2-1, with D perhaps matching TRBD2 (5 bases). This receptor was obtained from a man aged 35 to 55 in good health. The DNA of the CDR3 is TGTGCCAGCAGCGTAGGACTCCAGATCAATGAGCAGTTCTTC. It is translated as CASSVGLQINEQFF.